These 23 T cell receptor beta chains were all obtained from the same sample, sequenced in a study of cytomegalovirus exposure and HLA in healthy donors. Primers for the PCR totalled 60 Vbeta and 13 Jbeta. Sequencing used immunoSEQ multiplex PCR; TCRdb keeps in-frame clones, though not all of them. This sample has 200,000 or so clones, with roughly four fifths found just once. The sequencing input was PBMCs. These receptors originate from a woman between 45 and 60 years old in good health and CMV-seropositive.

In this sample, this clone turned up once. This chain links TRBV11-2 with TRBJ1-1; weak D call: TRBD1 (5 bases). This CDR3 has 14 amino acids. Germline CDR1 is SGHAT and CDR2 is FQNNGV. Trimming removed 5 bases from V and 8 bases from J, with 18 bases in between. The CDR3 sequence: CASSPRLGGMEAFF. The CDR3 DNA follows: TGTGCCAGCAGCCCCCGCCTGGGGGGTATGGAAGCTTTCTTT. The full variable domain, in which reference TRBV11-2 and TRBJ1-1 provide the parts outside the CDR3, is EAGVAQSPRYKIIEKRQSVAFWCNPISGHATLYWYQQILGQGPKLLIQFQNNGVVDDSQLPKDRFSAERLKGVDSTLKIQPAKLEDSAVYLCASSPRLGGMEAFFGQGTRLTVV.

This chain links TRBV2 with TRBJ2-3; 11 nucleotides line up with TRBD2. The CDR3 length is 19 residues. Germline V gene data show CDR1 as SNHLY and CDR2 as FYNNEI. J was trimmed by 1 base and V by 6 bases; bases with no gene match: 15. CDR3 sequence reads: CASRTIAGLADVGTDTQYF. For the CDR3, the DNA is TGTGCCAGCAGAACTATTGCGGGACTAGCGGACGTAGGCACAGATACGCAGTATTTT.

The rearrangement joins TRBV7-9 to TRBJ2-3, with 7 nucleotides matching TRBD1. The V and J ends lost 1 base and 4 bases, in that order; junction bases with no gene match: 5. The CDR3 has 15 residues. Germline V gene lookup returns CDR1 SEHNR and CDR2 FQNEAQ (reference sequence). CDR3 nucleotides: TGTGCCAGCAGCTTAGGACAGGGCGAGTCAGATACGCAGTATTTT. Encoded protein: CASSLGQGESDTQYF. The variable domain in full, completed from reference TRBV7-9 and TRBJ2-3, reads DTGVSQNPRHKITKRGQNVTFRCDPISEHNRLYWYRQTLGQGPEFLTYFQNEAQLEKSRLLSDRFSAERPKGSFSTLEIQRTEQGDSAMYLCASSLGQGESDTQYFGPGTRLTVL.

V and J are TRBV4-1 and TRBJ1-3; maybe TRBD1 (5 bases). Germline CDR1 MGHRA, CDR2 YSYEKL. The V end was cut by 4 bases, the J end by 0 bases, with 16 bases between. CDR3 size: 17 residues. CDR3 residues: CASSLYGTAPSGNTIYF. The CDR3 DNA sequence: TGCGCCAGCAGCCTATACGGGACTGCTCCCTCTGGAAACACCATATATTTT.

The chain recombines TRBV5-6 with TRBJ1-6, with D possibly matching TRBD1 (6 bases). V was cut by 0 bases and J by 9 bases, with 19 bases left in between. Per germline, CDR1 SGHDT and CDR2 YYEEEE. This CDR3 spans 17 amino acids. The CDR3 here is CASSLGGAGGLGSPLHF. CDR3 in DNA: TGTGCCAGCAGCTTGGGGGGCGCGGGGGGCCTGGGTTCACCCCTCCACTTT.

The genes are TRBV29-1 and TRBJ1-2, with TRBD1 matching 9 bases. The CDR3 loop spans 15 amino acids. In germline, CDR1 is SQVTM, CDR2 ANQGSEA. V lost 5 bases and J lost 6; bases outside the gene matches: 13. CDR3 sequence (DNA): TGCAGCGTTCTCACCCTACTAACAGGGGGCGATGGCTACACCTTC. This codes for CSVLTLLTGGDGYTF. The full variable domain, rest sourced from reference TRBV29-1 and TRBJ1-2, is SAVISQKPSRDICQRGTSLTIQCQVDSQVTMMFWYRQQPGQSLTLIATANQGSEATYESGFVIDKFPISRPNLTFSTLTVSNMSPEDSSIYLCSVLTLLTGGDGYTFGSGTRLTVV.

The chain links TRBV2 to TRBJ1-2; D possibly corresponds to TRBD1 (6 bases). The V end was cut by 3 bases, the J end by 8 bases, with 13 bases between. The CDR3 runs 13 residues. Germline CDR1 reads SNHLY; CDR2 reads FYNNEI. CDR3 loop: CASSERDKRGYTF. CDR3 DNA: TGTGCCAGCAGTGAGAGGGACAAAAGGGGCTACACCTTC.

This clone occurred a few times. The chain links TRBV5-1 to TRBJ2-1; 11 bases match TRBD2. Looked up from germline, CDR1 is SGHRS and CDR2 is YFSETQ. The CDR3 covers 18 residues. Trimming removed 4 bases from V and 0 bases from J; junction bases left unmatched: 9. This CDR3 is CASSIGTSGHSSYNEQFF. As DNA, the CDR3 is TGCGCCAGCAGCATCGGGACTAGCGGCCATAGCTCCTACAATGAGCAGTTCTTC.

The chain carries TRBV11-2 and TRBJ2-5; 11 nucleotides match TRBD2. CDR1 is SGHAT and CDR2 is FQNNGV in the germline V gene. V was pared by 1 base and J by 1 base, with 11 bases of the junction left unmatched. The CDR3 length is 19 residues. The CDR3 region is CASSLAGLAGGLIQETQYF. In DNA, the CDR3 is TGTGCCAGCAGCTTAGCTGGGCTAGCGGGGGGCCTCATCCAAGAGACCCAGTACTTC.

The chain recombines TRBV2 with TRBJ2-2, with no clear D. Germline assignment: CDR1 SNHLY and CDR2 FYNNEI. Deletions cut 6 bases from V and 1 base from J, with 6 bases between. This CDR3 has 13 residues. CDR3 nucleotide sequence: TGTGCCAGCAGGGGCCAGAACACCGGGGAGCTGTTTTTT. Translation: CASRGQNTGELFF.

This clone was seen more than once but under ten times. This chain joins TRBV11-2 and TRBJ2-1, with 13 bases fitting TRBD2. Germline loops: CDR1 SGHAT, CDR2 FQNNGV. The CDR3 contains 16 residues. The V segment lost 5 bases and the J segment 8 bases; nucleotides outside the gene matches: 9. In DNA, the CDR3 is TGTGCCAGCAGCCACACTAGCGGGAGGGCCGCGGATGAGCAGTTCTTC. Protein sequence: CASSHTSGRAADEQFF.

The chain carries TRBV10-1 and TRBJ2-1; D is unresolved. CDR1 and CDR2 from the germline V gene are WNHNN and SYGVQD (reference sequence). The CDR3 covers 14 residues. V lost 3 bases to trimming and J lost 8 bases, with 14 bases between them. The CDR3 DNA is TGCGCCAGCAGTGATGGGCCGCTTTTTGATGAGCAGTTCTTC. Its translation: CASSDGPLFDEQFF.

V usage is TRBV6-1 and J usage is TRBJ1-2; D is possibly TRBD1 (6 bases). CDR3 length: 13 amino acids. Per germline, CDR1 MNHNS and CDR2 SASEGT. Trimming took off 2 bases at V and 6 bases at J, with 10 bases between the two ends. The CDR3 sequence is CASSETGLHGYTF. The CDR3 region has the DNA TGTGCCAGCAGTGAAACAGGGCTCCATGGCTACACCTTC.

The chain has TRBV7-2 and TRBJ2-7; D gene ambiguous. The germline CDR1 and CDR2 sequences are SGHTA and FQGNSA. The CDR3 is 16 residues long. Trimming took 1 base from V and 0 from J, leaving 13 bases between them. The CDR3 is CASSLVSAVSSYEQYF. The CDR3 nucleotides read TGTGCCAGCAGCTTAGTTTCGGCGGTTAGCTCCTACGAGCAGTACTTC.

J is TRBJ2-3 and V is TRBV6-1, with TRBD1 identical over 10 bases. CDR3 length: 15 residues. V shed 9 bases, J shed 2 bases, and the junction held 8 bases outside the gene matches. CDR1 and CDR2 from the germline V gene are MNHNS and SASEGT. In DNA form, the CDR3 reads TGTGCCAGTGAGGGACAGGGGATGATCACAGATACGCAGTATTTT. Its translation: CASEGQGMITDTQYF.

This rearrangement joins TRBV4-3 to TRBJ2-3; 8 bases map to TRBD1. CDR1 and CDR2 (germline): LGHNA, YSLEER. The CDR3 is 16 residues long. V dropped 3 bases and J dropped 7; count of bases not matched to a gene: 12. The CDR3 DNA reads TGCGCCAGCAGCCATTCCTCGGACAGGGTACAGTATACGCAGTATTTT. Residues: CASSHSSDRVQYTQYF.

V gene TRBV9 combines with J gene TRBJ2-3; 8 nucleotides line up with TRBD2. The CDR3 loop spans 16 amino acids. Germline trimming cut 2 bases from V and 1 base from J; bases unmatched to any gene: 6. The germline CDR1 and CDR2 sequences are SGDLS and YYNGEE. For the CDR3, the DNA is TGTGCCAGCAGCGTCCAGCGGGGGAGCCGCACAGATACGCAGTATTTT. It encodes CASSVQRGSRTDTQYF.

V is TRBV29-1 and J is TRBJ1-3; a weak D match, TRBD1 (6 bases). V was trimmed by 4 bases and J by 0 bases, leaving 7 bases between them. CDR1 is SQVTM and CDR2 is ANQGSEA in the germline V gene. This CDR3 is 13 amino acids long. The CDR3 region is CSVGGHSGNTIYF. DNA of the CDR3: TGCAGCGTTGGGGGACACTCTGGAAACACCATATATTTT.

This clone occurred once. The chain joins TRBV4-1 to TRBJ1-1, with D perhaps matching TRBD1 (5 bases). V lost 6 bases to trimming and J lost 1 base, with 18 bases between them. The CDR3 consists of 16 residues. The V gene's germline CDR1 is MGHRA and CDR2 YSYEKL. CDR3 in DNA: TGCGCCAGCAGGCGACAGTTACTTGGCCCGAACACTGAAGCTTTCTTT. The encoded protein is CASRRQLLGPNTEAFF.

The chain joins TRBV2 to TRBJ2-5; 8 bases map to TRBD2. The V gene end was trimmed by 3 bases and the J gene end by 4 bases; junction bases not matched to a gene: 4. Germline assignment: CDR1 SNHLY and CDR2 FYNNEI. The CDR3 is made up of 14 amino acids. CDR3 residues: CASSDMAGGETQYF. CDR3 nucleotides: TGTGCCAGCAGTGATATGGCGGGGGGAGAGACCCAGTACTTC.

About this clone: At one of its ends the junction is not consistent with the germline gene, which may arise from a read error. This chain joins TRBV7-9 and TRBJ1-2, with a possible D match to TRBD1 (6 bases). Germline V gene lookup returns CDR1 SEHNR and CDR2 FQNEAQ (reference sequence). CDR3 length: 15 residues. The CDR3 loop is CSSSLVRGRRYGYTF. In DNA, the CDR3 is TGTTCCAGCAGCTTAGTGCGGGGGCGCCGTTATGGCTACACCTTC.

The rearrangement joins TRBV10-3 to TRBJ1-5; 8 bases are a match to TRBD1. The CDR3 runs 15 residues. Germline V gene lookup returns CDR1 ENHRY and CDR2 SYGVKD. The J segment lost 3 bases and the V segment lost 5 bases, leaving 6 bases of the junction unmatched. CDR3 nucleotide sequence: TGTGCCATCAGTCCGGGGACAGGTCCCAATCAGCCCCAGCATTTT. Translating gives CAISPGTGPNQPQHF.

The chain has TRBV15 and TRBJ2-2, with D possibly matching TRBD2 (6 bases). CDR3 length equals 16 residues. The germline V and J ends were trimmed by 8 bases and 8 bases, with 24 bases remaining between them. Germline values: CDR1 LNHNV, CDR2 YYDKDF (reference sequence). CDR3 in DNA: TGTGCCACCGCGAGAACAGGAGGAAGGGCGGGAGGGGAGCTGTTTTTT. Its protein is CATARTGGRAGGELFF. Together with reference TRBV15 and TRBJ2-2, the CDR3 gives the full variable domain: DAMVIQNPRYQVTQFGKPVTLSCSQTLNHNVMYWYQQKSSQAPKLLFHYYDKDFNNEADTPDNFQSRRPNTSFCFLDIRSPGLGDTAMYLCATARTGGRAGGELFFGEGSRLTVL.